This record concerns one TCR beta chain sequence. What it binds is unknown. Measured with immunoSEQ multiplex PCR; TCRdb has only the in-frame clones, and not every one. The sample has about 690,000 clones; 90% are singletons. This entry is derived from a study of shared clonotypes between healthy human individuals. Pooled CD45RO+ cells and CCR7-negative CD45RA+ TemRA cells made up CD8 memory. Study-wide findings and caveats: Apart from blood, nothing was sampled; tissue repertoires likely differ.

This TCR derives from a man aged 18-30 years in good health. Some clones in this sample may be carry-over from other donors' samples. The sequencing sample was made of memory CD8+ T cells from PBMCs. As to subset: CD45RO+ cells pooled with CCR7-negative TemRA cells.

For the CDR3, the DNA is TGTGCCAGCAGTCCCCGGGGGGGTGGTAGGTACGAGCAGTACTTC. It encodes CASSPRGGGRYEQYF. The chain recombines TRBV27 with TRBJ2-7, with 8 positions matching TRBD2. CDR3 length equals 15 residues. V trimming: 5 bases; J trimming: 4 bases; junction bases outside the gene matches: 10. The germline CDR1 and CDR2 sequences are MNHEY and SMNVEV (reference sequence).